Following are 3 T cell receptor beta chains from one sample sequenced in a study of post-analysis software for immune sequencing data. Unique molecular identifiers were carried by the TCR beta cDNA libraries. MiXCR was run by TCRdb on the PCR reads, yielding one entry per CDR3 protein. The sample shows under 200,000 distinct CDR3 sequences, under 40% of them seen only once. Here the sequenced sample was blood, taken after autologous hematopoietic stem cell transplantation. The receptors derive from a girl aged 5-17 years with multiple sclerosis.

A few counts support this clonotype. This chain uses TRBV6-2 or TRBV6-3 with TRBJ2-5; D unresolved. This CDR3 is built from 15 residues. Trimming cost V 0 bases and J 1 base, with 9 bases left between them. CDR1 is MNHEY and CDR2 is SVGEGT in the germline V gene. DNA for the CDR3: TGTGCCAGCAGTTACTCGTCCCAGACCCAAGAGACCCAGTACTTC. It translates to CASSYSSQTQETQYF.

The V gene is TRBV5-5, the J gene TRBJ2-2; a weak D match, TRBD1 (5 bases). This CDR3 spans 18 amino acids. The V end was cut by 1 base, the J end by 4 bases, with 20 bases between. Per the germline V gene, CDR1 is SGHKS and CDR2 is YYEKEE (reference sequence). CDR3 DNA: TGTGCCAGCAGCTTGAGAGCCACAGGTTCCGCCGGCACCGGGGAGCTGTTTTTT. Translating gives CASSLRATGSAGTGELFF.

The table lists this clonotype with a few counts. V gene TRBV30 combines with J gene TRBJ2-6, with D possibly matching TRBD1 (6 bases). The V gene's germline CDR1 is GTSNPN and CDR2 SVGIG (reference sequence). The germline V and J ends were trimmed by 1 base and 1 base, with 14 bases remaining between them. The CDR3 length is 17 residues. CDR3 nucleotides: TGTGCCTGGAGTGCAGGGGCCCTATCATCTGGGGCCAACGTCCTGACTTTC. Translating it yields CAWSAGALSSGANVLTF.